The present T cell receptor (beta chain) was sequenced within a study of beta chain features in type 1 diabetes. Study information: No patient-donor differences in age, gender, total cells or subset yield. Across all samples, roughly 99 million sorted cells were examined. General study results and limits: Unsettled here was the matter of whether HLA type influences TCRB rearrangement. Researchers report that Type 1 diabetes patients had moderately but significantly shorter TCRB CDR3s across all four CD4+ subsets.

In its sample, this clone was seen a few times. What it binds is unknown. The whole isolated RNA underwent reverse transcription, so sequencing captured expressed TCRB transcripts. The method was immunoSEQ multiplex PCR; TCRdb's version includes in-frame clones alone and lacks a portion of them. Counted here are some 150,000 clones, about 9.4% occurring once; the ten biggest clones make up less than 1.5%. This CDR3 has 15 amino acids. Germline lookup yields CDR1 LGHNA and CDR2 YNFKEQ. V shed 0 bases and J shed 3 bases, with 11 bases lying between them. The TCR sequence derives from a man aged 18-30 years in good health. V and J are TRBV4-2 and TRBJ1-2, with D perhaps matching TRBD1 (6 bases). Source material: naive CD4+ T cells from blood. Here the CDR3 reads CASSQDRGADYGYTF. The CDR3 nucleotides are TGTGCCAGCAGCCAAGATCGGGGGGCGGACTATGGCTACACCTTC.